This T cell receptor (beta chain) was sequenced in a study of shared clonotypes between healthy human individuals. Study-level information: Donors, aged 18 to 49, were a couple of women and three men.

TCRdb's table, derived via immunoSEQ multiplex PCR, lists solely in-frame clones and lacks some. The repertoire consists of more than 2 million clones, with 93% occurring once and the leading ten covering approximately 1.7%. CD8 cells regarded as naive lacked CD45RO, were positively chosen for CCR7, and omitted terminally differentiated effector memory CD45RA+ cells. The ends were cut back, 6 bases at V and 0 bases at J, with 15 bases in the middle. CDR1 and CDR2 (germline): KGHSH, LQKENI. The CDR3 runs to 16 residues. The TCR sequence derives from a young man in good health. Some clones in this sample may be carry-over from other donors' samples. Sequenced input: naive CD8+ T cells from PBMCs. The rearrangement uses TRBV18 and TRBJ2-1; D possibly matches TRBD1 or TRBD2 (5 bases each). The CDR3 sequence is CASSPLGESSYNEQFF. DNA of the CDR3: TGTGCCAGCTCTCCTTTGGGGGAGAGCTCCTACAATGAGCAGTTCTTC.